These 30 T cell receptor beta chains share one sample of origin, sequenced in a study of T cells in localized non-small cell lung cancer. TCRdb's table, derived via immunoSEQ multiplex PCR, lists solely in-frame clones and lacks some. Here the sample spans tens of thousands of clones, approximately 81% being singletons. The source material was peripheral blood, sampled before any cancer treatment. The receptor source for this set is a man between 40 and 70 years old with stage III squamous cell lung carcinoma.

This rearrangement joins TRBV5-6 to TRBJ1-6; tentative D call: TRBD1 (5 bases). The V and J ends lost 6 bases and 6 bases respectively, with 13 bases between them. CDR3 length: 14 residues. CDR1 is SGHDT, CDR2 YYEEEE, per germline. In DNA, the CDR3 is TGTGCCAGCAACCTAGGGACCGCTAATTCACCCCTCCACTTT. This translates into CASNLGTANSPLHF.

In this sample, this clone turned up a few times. J is TRBJ2-3 and V is TRBV18; 7 bases map to TRBD1. The CDR3 is 16 amino acids. The germline gives CDR1 KGHSH, CDR2 LQKENI. The ends lost 3 bases at V and 0 bases at J; junction bases unmatched: 6. CDR3 DNA sequence: TGTGCCAGCTCACCGCAGGGACAGTCTAGCACAGATACGCAGTATTTT. It is translated as CASSPQGQSSTDTQYF.

This clone came up a few times. The chain recombines TRBV2 with TRBJ1-2, with D unresolved. CDR3 size: 14 residues. V lost 4 bases to trimming and J lost 4 bases, with 13 bases between them. CDR1 and CDR2 (germline): SNHLY, FYNNEI. CDR3 region: CASSAWTSSYGYTF. The DNA for the CDR3 is TGTGCCAGCAGTGCCTGGACGTCTAGCTATGGCTACACCTTC.

The V gene is TRBV23-1, the J gene TRBJ2-7; no reliable D call. TRBV23-1 is an ORF; its function is uncertain. V lost 0 bases and J 3 bases, leaving 12 bases between the germline ends. The CDR3 has 15 amino acids. DNA of the CDR3: TGCGCCAGCAGTCAATCCGGCTGTACAAACTACGAGCAGTACGTC. Translated, it gives CASSQSGCTNYEQYV.

The chain uses TRBV28 and TRBJ2-1; 9 bases match TRBD2. This CDR3 is 17 amino acids long. V shed 1 base and J 8 bases; nucleotides not matched to a gene: 12. CDR1 is MDHEN and CDR2 is SYDVKM in the germline V gene. CDR3 coding DNA: TGTGCCAGCAGTTTATACTTTCCTAGCGGGGAGTTTGATGAGCAGTTCTTC. Its protein product is CASSLYFPSGEFDEQFF.

This sequence joins TRBV30 and TRBJ1-2; 7 bases are a match to TRBD1. The CDR3 spans 15 residues. The germline V gene has CDR1 GTSNPN and CDR2 SVGIG (reference sequence). J was trimmed by 2 bases and V by 0 bases; bases with no gene match: 6. The CDR3 spells CAWSVPGQANYGYTF. CDR3 nucleotide sequence: TGTGCCTGGAGTGTACCCGGACAGGCGAACTATGGCTACACCTTC.

The V and J genes are TRBV29-1 and TRBJ2-1; 7 nucleotides agree with TRBD2. With V trimmed by 6 bases and J by 8 bases, 7 bases remained unmatched. This CDR3 region has 12 residues. Germline V gene sequence: CDR1 SQVTM, CDR2 ANQGSEA. CDR3 DNA: TGCAGCGTCAGGACTAGGGGTTATGAGCAGTTCTTC. Amino acid sequence: CSVRTRGYEQFF.

This clone came up once. CDR3 DNA sequence: TGCGCCAGCAGCTTTTCAGGGGGCGCCCCGACAGATACGCAGTATTTT. Its protein product is CASSFSGGAPTDTQYF. The chain carries TRBV5-1 and TRBJ2-3, with 8 bases that match TRBD1. The germline V gene has CDR1 SGHRS and CDR2 YFSETQ. V lost 2 bases and J lost 3; bases outside the gene matches: 8. This CDR3 spans 16 amino acids.

The gene calls are TRBV4-1 and TRBJ1-1, with TRBD1 identical over 7 bases. Trimming at V came to 4 bases and at J to 0 bases, leaving 5 bases not matched to a gene. CDR1 and CDR2 (germline): MGHRA, YSYEKL. CDR3 size: 15 residues. This CDR3 is CASSPGGSVNTEAFF. In DNA form, the CDR3 reads TGCGCCAGCAGCCCAGGGGGAAGCGTGAACACTGAAGCTTTCTTT.

This clone was found once. The chain recombines TRBV15 with TRBJ2-5; D might be TRBD2 (5 bases). The germline CDR1 and CDR2 sequences are LNHNV and YYDKDF (reference sequence). This CDR3 is built from 15 residues. The germline V and J ends were trimmed by 5 bases and 5 bases, with 18 bases remaining between them. Here the CDR3 reads CATSGKDSHGETQYF. The CDR3 DNA reads TGTGCCACCAGCGGGAAGGACTCCCACGGGGAGACCCAGTACTTC.

The rearrangement uses TRBV7-8 and TRBJ1-2; D remains unclear. The germline gives CDR1 SGHVS, CDR2 FQNEAQ. The CDR3 is 13 residues long. Trimming removed 2 bases from V and 6 bases from J, with 10 bases in between. CDR3 region: CASSLNTVDGYTF. Written as DNA, the CDR3 is TGTGCCAGCAGCTTAAATACCGTGGATGGCTACACCTTC.

This chain links TRBV7-9 with TRBJ2-1; 8 nucleotides match TRBD2. V lost 3 bases to trimming and J lost 6 bases; unmatched junction nucleotides: 10. Germline V CDR1 and CDR2: SEHNR, FQNEAQ (reference sequence). CDR3 length: 16 residues. In DNA form, the CDR3 reads TGTGCCAGCAGCTTCCCACCTAGCGGGTTTACCAATGAGCAGTTCTTC. This sequence encodes CASSFPPSGFTNEQFF.

The table lists this clone with a count of one. V usage is TRBV19 and J usage is TRBJ2-1; D is unclear. With 5 bases removed from V and 3 bases from J, the gap between germline ends came to 17 bases. Germline CDR1 LNHDA, CDR2 SQIVND (reference sequence). There are 16 residues in the CDR3. CDR3 residues: CASSPPVARIYNEQFF. CDR3 sequence (DNA): TGTGCCAGTAGTCCCCCGGTGGCGCGAATCTACAATGAGCAGTTCTTC.

The V and J genes are TRBV5-4 and TRBJ2-1; D could derive from TRBD1 or TRBD2 (5 bases each). The germline gives CDR1 SGHNT, CDR2 YYREEE (reference sequence). CDR3 length equals 19 residues. The germline V and J ends were trimmed by 4 bases and 5 bases, with 28 bases remaining between them. This CDR3 reads CASSPRTRATGRYDNEQFF. The CDR3 nucleotides are TGTGCCAGCAGCCCGAGGACTCGGGCCACGGGACGGTACGACAATGAGCAGTTCTTC.

This clone was seen once. The rearrangement uses TRBV18 and TRBJ2-3; TRBD1 aligns across 10 bases. The CDR3 is 18 residues long. The ends lost 0 bases at V and 1 base at J; junction bases unmatched: 7. The germline V gene encodes CDR1 KGHSH and CDR2 LQKENI. This chain's CDR3 is CASSPPTGTGEGTDTQYF. The CDR3 coding sequence is TGTGCCAGCTCACCACCAACGGGGACAGGGGAGGGCACAGATACGCAGTATTTT. Full variable domain (outside the CDR3, taken from reference TRBV18 and TRBJ2-3): NAGVMQNPRHLVRRRGQEARLRCSPMKGHSHVYWYRQLPEEGLKFMVYLQKENIIDESGMPKERFSAEFPKEGPSILRIQQVVRGDSAAYFCASSPPTGTGEGTDTQYFGPGTRLTVL.

This clone was counted between two and nine times. The chain uses TRBV7-9 and TRBJ1-6, with D possibly matching TRBD1 (5 bases). Germline values: CDR1 SEHNR, CDR2 FQNEAQ (reference sequence). This CDR3 spans 14 amino acids. V dropped 5 bases and J dropped 3 bases, with 8 bases sitting between them. CDR3 protein: CASSEGSYNSPLHF. Written as DNA, the CDR3 is TGTGCCAGCAGCGAGGGGAGCTATAATTCACCCCTCCACTTT. The complete variable domain, with remaining parts taken from reference TRBV7-9 and TRBJ1-6, reads DTGVSQNPRHKITKRGQNVTFRCDPISEHNRLYWYRQTLGQGPEFLTYFQNEAQLEKSRLLSDRFSAERPKGSFSTLEIQRTEQGDSAMYLCASSEGSYNSPLHFGNGTRLTVT.

This chain uses TRBV19 with TRBJ2-5; D may match TRBD1 or TRBD2 (5 bases each). CDR1 and CDR2 (germline): LNHDA, SQIVND (reference sequence). The CDR3 is 16 amino acids. V lost 4 bases and J 0 bases, leaving 15 bases between the germline ends. The CDR3: CASSTWDGIDQETQYF. The CDR3 DNA reads as TGTGCCAGTAGTACCTGGGACGGAATCGACCAAGAGACCCAGTACTTC.

This clone was picked up one time. The rearrangement joins TRBV5-6 to TRBJ2-6, with TRBD2 as a possible D gene (6 bases). The CDR3 length is 17 residues. The ends were cut back, 0 bases at V and 4 bases at J, with 14 bases in the middle. Germline loops: CDR1 SGHDT, CDR2 YYEEEE. CDR3 residues: CASSLVGGYAGANVLTF. The CDR3 bases are TGTGCCAGCAGCTTGGTAGGAGGGTATGCCGGGGCCAACGTCCTGACTTTC.

The genes are TRBV9 and TRBJ2-3; TRBD1 is a possible D gene (5 bases). Between the trimmed V and J ends, which lost 3 bases and 2 bases, there was a span of 13 bases. The germline gives CDR1 SGDLS, CDR2 YYNGEE. The CDR3 sequence is 15 residues long. The CDR3 spells CASSGRTRPTDTQYF. CDR3 sequence (DNA): TGTGCCAGCAGCGGAAGGACACGACCCACAGATACGCAGTATTTT.

The chain employs TRBV6-1 and TRBJ2-3; D is uncertain. V lost 2 bases and J 7 bases, leaving 13 bases between the germline ends. The CDR3 covers 14 residues. The germline CDR1 and CDR2 sequences are MNHNS and SASEGT. In DNA, the CDR3 is TGTGCCAGCAGTGAACTAGGAGCGTTCAATACGCAGTATTTT. It encodes CASSELGAFNTQYF.

The CDR3 sequence: CASSAQPWTGNQPQHF. The CDR3 coding sequence is TGTGCCAGCAGTGCGCAACCTTGGACAGGAAATCAGCCCCAGCATTTT. The V gene is TRBV27, the J gene TRBJ1-5; TRBD1 aligns across 7 bases. CDR3 length equals 16 residues. Germline V lookup: CDR1 MNHEY, CDR2 SMNVEV (reference sequence). V trimming: 5 bases; J trimming: 4 bases; junction bases outside the gene matches: 11.

V gene TRBV5-4 combines with J gene TRBJ2-7; D possibly uses TRBD1 or TRBD2 (5 bases each). Deletions cut 3 bases from V and 4 bases from J, with 8 bases between. This CDR3 comprises 12 residues. Per the germline V gene, CDR1 is SGHNT and CDR2 is YYREEE (reference sequence). CDR3 protein: CASSSGRYEQYV. Here the CDR3 DNA reads TGTGCCAGCAGCTCGGGACGATACGAGCAGTACGTC.

The gene calls are TRBV13 and TRBJ1-1; a possible D gene is TRBD1 (5 bases). Germline assignment: CDR1 PRHDT and CDR2 FYEKMQ (reference sequence). Trimming took off 5 bases at V and 0 bases at J, with 16 bases between the two ends. The CDR3 length is 16 residues. CDR3 residues: CASSLWGLLMNTEAFF. The CDR3 bases are TGTGCCAGCAGCCTCTGGGGACTTCTCATGAACACTGAAGCTTTCTTT.

Here the CDR3 DNA reads TGTGCCAGCAGCTTATCGGTGGGCAGCACCATATATTTT. This sequence encodes CASSLSVGSTIYF. J is TRBJ1-3 and V is TRBV7-3, with D uncertain. The CDR3 extends over 13 amino acids. Trimming removed 2 bases from V and 9 bases from J, with 11 bases in between. Germline loops: CDR1 SGHTA, CDR2 FQGTGA.

The rearrangement joins TRBV4-1 to TRBJ2-1, with D maybe TRBD2 (5 bases). The CDR3 consists of 14 residues. V lost 1 base and J 4 bases, leaving 8 bases between the germline ends. Germline-derived CDR1 and CDR2 are MGHRA and YSYEKL. DNA for the CDR3: TGCGCCAGCAGCCAAGCCGGGGTATACAATGAGCAGTTCTTC. As protein: CASSQAGVYNEQFF.

V gene TRBV5-1 combines with J gene TRBJ2-5, with TRBD2 identical over 7 bases. V lost 0 bases, J lost 3 bases, and 2 bases stayed unmatched. This CDR3 contains 14 residues. Germline assignment: CDR1 SGHRS and CDR2 YFSETQ. For the CDR3, the DNA is TGCGCCAGCAGCTTGGTCACTAGCGAAGAGACCCAGTACTTC. This translates into CASSLVTSEETQYF. The variable domain in full, completed from reference TRBV5-1 and TRBJ2-5, reads KAGVTQTPRYLIKTRGQQVTLSCSPISGHRSVSWYQQTPGQGLQFLFEYFSETQRNKGNFPGRFSGRQFSNSRSEMNVSTLELGDSALYLCASSLVTSEETQYFGPGTRLLVL.

The chain combines TRBV7-3 with TRBJ2-1; TRBD2 might be the D (6 bases). Germline CDR1 reads SGHTA; CDR2 reads FQGTGA. V lost 4 bases and J 8 bases, leaving 15 bases between the germline ends. CDR3 length: 14 amino acids. Here the CDR3 DNA reads TGTGCCAGCAGCTACCTTAGCGGTGGGCATGAGCAGTTCTTC. Its translation is CASSYLSGGHEQFF. The entire variable domain, with the rest obtained from reference TRBV7-3 and TRBJ2-1, is as follows: GAGVSQTPSNKVTEKGKYVELRCDPISGHTALYWYRQSLGQGPEFLIYFQGTGAADDSGLPNDRFFAVRPEGSVSTLKIQRTERGDSAVYLCASSYLSGGHEQFFGPGTRLTVL.

In nucleotides, the CDR3 is TGTGCCAGTAGTATCGTCAATAGCCGTGGGTACTACGAGCAGTACGTC. Translated: CASSIVNSRGYYEQYV. The chain joins TRBV19 to TRBJ2-7; D not resolved. The germline V gene has CDR1 LNHDA and CDR2 SQIVND (reference sequence). This CDR3 has 16 residues. V lost 3 bases to trimming and J lost 3 bases, with 18 bases between them.

The J gene is TRBJ1-5, the V gene TRBV6-6, with 10 nucleotides matching TRBD1. CDR3 length: 14 amino acids. Germline V gives CDR1 MNHNY, CDR2 SVGAGI (reference sequence). V shed 4 bases and J 5 bases; nucleotides not matched to a gene: 2. The CDR3 reads CASSLGQGDQPQHF. The CDR3, as DNA: TGTGCCAGCAGTTTAGGACAGGGGGATCAGCCCCAGCATTTT.

V is TRBV5-8 and J is TRBJ2-7, with D uncertain. Germline V CDR1 and CDR2: SGHTS, YDEGEE. The CDR3 runs to 13 residues. The V and J ends lost 2 bases and 3 bases respectively, with 9 bases between them. The chain's CDR3 is CASSFGLDYEQYF. For the CDR3, the DNA is TGTGCCAGCAGCTTCGGGCTTGACTACGAGCAGTACTTC.